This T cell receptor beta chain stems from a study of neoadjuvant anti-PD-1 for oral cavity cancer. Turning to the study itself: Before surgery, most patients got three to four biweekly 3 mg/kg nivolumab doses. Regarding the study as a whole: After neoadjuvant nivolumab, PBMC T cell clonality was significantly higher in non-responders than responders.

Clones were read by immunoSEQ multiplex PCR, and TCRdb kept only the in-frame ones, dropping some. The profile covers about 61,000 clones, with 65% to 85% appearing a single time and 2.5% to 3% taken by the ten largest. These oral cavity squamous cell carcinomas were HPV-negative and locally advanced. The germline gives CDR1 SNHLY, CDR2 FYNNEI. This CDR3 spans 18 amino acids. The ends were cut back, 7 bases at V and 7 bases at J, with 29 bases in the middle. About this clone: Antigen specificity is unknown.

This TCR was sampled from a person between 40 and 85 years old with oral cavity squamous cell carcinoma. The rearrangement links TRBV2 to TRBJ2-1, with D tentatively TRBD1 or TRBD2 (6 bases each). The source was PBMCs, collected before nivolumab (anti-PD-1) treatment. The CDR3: CASIEKGGRRLGKNEQFF. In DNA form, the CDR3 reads TGTGCCAGCATAGAGAAGGGGGGCAGGCGACTCGGGAAAAATGAGCAGTTCTTC.